The source of this T cell receptor (beta chain) is a study of control samples from healthy donors and cancer patients. CDR3 length equals 13 residues. Trimming removed 3 bases at V and 6 bases at J, with 11 bases between. The data were produced by immunoSEQ multiplex PCR, yet TCRdb's version contains in-frame clones alone and is incomplete. The sample has 150,000 to 200,000 clones; about 90% are singletons. This sequence joins TRBV12-3 or TRBV12-4 and TRBJ1-1; a possible D gene is TRBD1 (5 bases). The clonotype comes from a woman aged 40 to 55 in good health. Sample: blood. CDR3 residues: CASSLLQGSEAFF. As DNA, the CDR3 is TGTGCCAGCAGTTTGCTGCAGGGCTCTGAAGCTTTCTTT.